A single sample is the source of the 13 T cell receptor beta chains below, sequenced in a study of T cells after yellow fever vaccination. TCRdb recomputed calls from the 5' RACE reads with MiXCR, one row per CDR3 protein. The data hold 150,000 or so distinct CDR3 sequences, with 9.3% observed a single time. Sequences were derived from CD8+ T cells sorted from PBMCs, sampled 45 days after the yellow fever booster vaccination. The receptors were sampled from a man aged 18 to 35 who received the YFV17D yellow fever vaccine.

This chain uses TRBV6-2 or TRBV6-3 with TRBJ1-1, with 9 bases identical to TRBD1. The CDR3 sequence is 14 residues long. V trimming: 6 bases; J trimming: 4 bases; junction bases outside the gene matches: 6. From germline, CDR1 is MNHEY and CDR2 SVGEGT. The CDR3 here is CASSHRGRSTEAFF. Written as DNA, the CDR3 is TGTGCCAGCAGCCACAGGGGGCGTAGCACTGAAGCTTTCTTT.

In DNA, the CDR3 is TGTGCTAGTGACACGCCTCTCTGCCCCTGTTGTAGACCCACAGATACGCAGTATTTT. It codes for CASDTPLCPCCRPTDTQYF. This chain joins TRBV12-5 and TRBJ2-3; D is uncertain. CDR1 is LGHNT and CDR2 is FRNRAP in the germline V gene. Trimming took off 7 bases at V and 2 bases at J, with 28 bases between the two ends. The CDR3 is made up of 19 amino acids.

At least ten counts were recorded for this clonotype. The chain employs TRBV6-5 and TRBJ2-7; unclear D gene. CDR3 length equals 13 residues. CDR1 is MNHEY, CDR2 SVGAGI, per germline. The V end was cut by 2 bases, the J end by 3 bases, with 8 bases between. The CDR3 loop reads CASSYRQSYEQYF. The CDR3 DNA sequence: TGTGCCAGCAGTTACAGGCAGAGCTACGAGCAGTACTTC.

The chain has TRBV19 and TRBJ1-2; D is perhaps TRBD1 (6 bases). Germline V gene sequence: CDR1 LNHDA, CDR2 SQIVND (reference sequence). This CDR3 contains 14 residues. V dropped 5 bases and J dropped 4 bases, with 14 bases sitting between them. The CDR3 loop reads CASSGWTVTYGYTF. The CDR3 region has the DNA TGTGCCAGTAGTGGTTGGACAGTCACCTATGGCTACACCTTC.

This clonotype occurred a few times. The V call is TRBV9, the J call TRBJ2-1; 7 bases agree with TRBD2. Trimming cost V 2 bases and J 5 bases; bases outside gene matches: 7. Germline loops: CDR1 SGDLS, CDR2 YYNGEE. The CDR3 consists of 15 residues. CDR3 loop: CASSVGTGGNNEQFF. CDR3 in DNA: TGTGCCAGCAGCGTGGGAACGGGGGGAAACAATGAGCAGTTCTTC.

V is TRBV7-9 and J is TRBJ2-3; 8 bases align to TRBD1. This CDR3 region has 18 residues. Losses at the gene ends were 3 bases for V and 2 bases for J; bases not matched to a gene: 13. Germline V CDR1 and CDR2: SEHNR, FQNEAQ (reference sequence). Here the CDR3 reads CASSFPHATGENTDTQYF. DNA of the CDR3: TGTGCCAGCAGCTTCCCACATGCGACAGGGGAGAACACAGATACGCAGTATTTT. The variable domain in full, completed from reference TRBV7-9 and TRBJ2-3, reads DTGVSQNPRHKITKRGQNVTFRCDPISEHNRLYWYRQTLGQGPEFLTYFQNEAQLEKSRLLSDRFSAERPKGSFSTLEIQRTEQGDSAMYLCASSFPHATGENTDTQYFGPGTRLTVL.

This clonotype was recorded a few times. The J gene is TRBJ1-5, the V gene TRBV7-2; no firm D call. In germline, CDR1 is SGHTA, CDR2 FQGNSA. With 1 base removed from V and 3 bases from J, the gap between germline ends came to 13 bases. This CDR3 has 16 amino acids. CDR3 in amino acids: CASSLVPGPVNQPQHF. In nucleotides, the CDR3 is TGTGCCAGCAGCTTAGTTCCAGGTCCTGTCAATCAGCCCCAGCATTTT.

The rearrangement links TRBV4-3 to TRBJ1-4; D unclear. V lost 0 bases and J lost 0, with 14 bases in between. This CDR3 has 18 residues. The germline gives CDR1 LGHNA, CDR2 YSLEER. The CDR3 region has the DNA TGCGCCAGCAGCCAAGATATCGGCAGCTCGACAACTAATGAAAAACTGTTTTTT. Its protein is CASSQDIGSSTTNEKLFF.

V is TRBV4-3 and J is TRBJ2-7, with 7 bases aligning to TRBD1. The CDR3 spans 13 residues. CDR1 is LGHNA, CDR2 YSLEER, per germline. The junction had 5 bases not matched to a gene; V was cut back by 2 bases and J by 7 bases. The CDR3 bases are TGCGCCAGCAGCCAACGGACAGGTAGTGAGCAGTACTTC. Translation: CASSQRTGSEQYF.

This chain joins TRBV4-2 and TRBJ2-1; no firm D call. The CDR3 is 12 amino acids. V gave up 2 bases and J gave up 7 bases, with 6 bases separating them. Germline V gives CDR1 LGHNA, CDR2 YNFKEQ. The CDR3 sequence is CASSQYENEQFF. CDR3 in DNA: TGTGCCAGCAGCCAATACGAAAATGAGCAGTTCTTC.

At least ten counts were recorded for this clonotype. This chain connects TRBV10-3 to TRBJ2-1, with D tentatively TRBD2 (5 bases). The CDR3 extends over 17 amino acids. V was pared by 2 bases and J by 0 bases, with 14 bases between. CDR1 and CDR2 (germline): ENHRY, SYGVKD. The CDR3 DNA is TGTGCCATCAGTGAGACGGCTTTACGGGACTCCTACAATGAGCAGTTCTTC. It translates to CAISETALRDSYNEQFF.

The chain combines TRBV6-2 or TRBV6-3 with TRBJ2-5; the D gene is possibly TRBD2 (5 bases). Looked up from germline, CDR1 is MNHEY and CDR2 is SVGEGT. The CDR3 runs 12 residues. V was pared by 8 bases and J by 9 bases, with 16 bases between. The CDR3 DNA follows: TGTGCCAGCGCCGCGGACTCGGTGGCCCAGTACTTC. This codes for CASAADSVAQYF.

The CDR3 sequence: CASSWMGGGTEAFF. DNA of the CDR3: TGTGCCAGCAGCTGGATGGGTGGGGGCACTGAAGCTTTCTTT. The V call is TRBV7-8, the J call TRBJ1-1; possible D gene TRBD1, 5 bases. Trimming left V 4 bases short and J 4 bases short, with 13 bases between. CDR3 length: 14 amino acids. Germline V lookup: CDR1 SGHVS, CDR2 FQNEAQ.